What follows are 10 T cell receptor beta chains derived from one specimen sequenced in a study of type 1 regulatory T cells. MiXCR was run by TCRdb on the reads, yielding one entry per CDR3 protein. The repertoire includes 88,000 or so distinct CDR3 sequences, around a third of them detected once, and less than 2.5% sits in the top ten. The sample comprised CD4+ T cells, either the whole sample or a sorted fraction (not recorded which). The source of these receptors is a human donor in good health.

This clonotype was counted only a few times. The gene calls are TRBV12-3 or TRBV12-4 and TRBJ2-3; no firm D call. The CDR3 is 14 residues long. Trimming shortened V by 6 bases and J by 1 base, and 11 bases separated the two germline ends. The chain's CDR3 is CASRPGPRTDTQYF. The CDR3 region has the DNA TGTGCCAGCAGACCGGGCCCCCGCACAGATACGCAGTATTTT.

The sample holds a few counts of this clonotype. The rearrangement uses TRBV20-1 and TRBJ2-1; a possible D gene is TRBD2 (6 bases). CDR3 length: 12 amino acids. CDR1 DFQATT and CDR2 SNEGSKA come from the germline V gene (reference sequence). Between the trimmed V and J ends, which lost 6 bases and 3 bases, there was a span of 9 bases. CDR3 sequence (DNA): TGCAGTGCCCCGGGACTCTACAATGAGCAGTTCTTC. Encoded protein: CSAPGLYNEQFF.

This chain uses TRBV5-1 with TRBJ2-7, with 10 bases lining up with TRBD2. V was clipped by 4 bases and J by 3 bases; unmatched bases: 7. This CDR3 contains 15 residues. Germline V lookup: CDR1 SGHRS, CDR2 YFSETQ. The CDR3 nucleotides are TGCGCCAGCAGCGCCCAAGGGACTAGCGACTACGAGCAGTACTTC. Protein: CASSAQGTSDYEQYF.

This clonotype was detected ten times or more. V usage is TRBV7-2 and J usage is TRBJ2-1; tentatively, D is TRBD1 or TRBD2 (6 bases each). Germline loops: CDR1 SGHTA, CDR2 FQGNSA. This CDR3 spans 14 amino acids. Deletions cut 5 bases from V and 7 bases from J, with 15 bases between. CDR3 amino acids: CASSVGGFPNEQFF. In nucleotides, the CDR3 is TGTGCCAGCAGCGTCGGGGGCTTCCCTAATGAGCAGTTCTTC.

This clonotype was seen a handful of times. The chain employs TRBV19 and TRBJ1-5, with 8 nucleotides matching TRBD1. Trimming cost V 4 bases and J 3 bases; bases outside gene matches: 8. Looked up from germline, CDR1 is LNHDA and CDR2 is SQIVND (reference sequence). The CDR3 runs to 16 residues. The CDR3 DNA reads TGTGCCAGTAGTAAACCGGGACAGGCGATCAATCAGCCCCAGCATTTT. It is translated as CASSKPGQAINQPQHF.

The sample holds a few counts of this clonotype. This sequence joins TRBV7-2 and TRBJ1-5; 8 bases are shared with TRBD1. After removal of 5 bases from V and 2 bases from J, the junction contained 8 bases not matched to a gene. CDR3 length equals 16 residues. Germline CDR1 reads SGHTA; CDR2 reads FQGNSA. The CDR3 DNA reads TGTGCCAGCAGCCAAGGGACAGGCATGGGCAATCAGCCCCAGCATTTT. This translates into CASSQGTGMGNQPQHF.

J is TRBJ1-1 and V is TRBV30; 8 bases map to TRBD1. The V segment lost 7 bases and the J segment 9 bases; nucleotides outside the gene matches: 10. The CDR3 extends over 12 amino acids. Germline V CDR1 and CDR2: GTSNPN, SVGIG (reference sequence). CDR3 bases: TGTGCCTCAGGGACAGGCTCGGGCCAAGCTTTCTTT. It encodes CASGTGSGQAFF.

This chain's CDR3 is CASSFDQGAGEKLFF. The CDR3 DNA follows: TGTGCCAGCAGCTTTGATCAGGGGGCCGGTGAAAAACTGTTTTTT. V gene TRBV7-8 combines with J gene TRBJ1-4; 8 bases are a match to TRBD1. CDR1 is SGHVS and CDR2 is FQNEAQ in the germline V gene. V trimming: 3 bases; J trimming: 7 bases; junction bases outside the gene matches: 7. The CDR3 has 15 residues.

The V and J genes are TRBV6-6 and TRBJ1-1, with D hard to call. V was trimmed by 0 bases and J by 10 bases, leaving 15 bases between them. The CDR3 consists of 14 residues. Germline V gene lookup returns CDR1 MNHNY and CDR2 SVGAGI (reference sequence). The CDR3 DNA reads as TGTGCCAGCAGTTACTCGGACTCACCAAGAGGAGCTTTCTTT. It codes for CASSYSDSPRGAFF.

The chain couples TRBV24-1 to TRBJ2-1, with 10 bases aligning to TRBD2. The CDR3 covers 17 residues. Germline CDR1 KGHDR, CDR2 SFDVKD. With 5 bases clipped from V and 4 bases from J, the junction kept 10 bases outside the gene matches. In DNA, the CDR3 is TGTGCCACCAGTGGATGGCTAGCGGGAGAGTCATACAATGAGCAGTTCTTC. Amino acid sequence: CATSGWLAGESYNEQFF.